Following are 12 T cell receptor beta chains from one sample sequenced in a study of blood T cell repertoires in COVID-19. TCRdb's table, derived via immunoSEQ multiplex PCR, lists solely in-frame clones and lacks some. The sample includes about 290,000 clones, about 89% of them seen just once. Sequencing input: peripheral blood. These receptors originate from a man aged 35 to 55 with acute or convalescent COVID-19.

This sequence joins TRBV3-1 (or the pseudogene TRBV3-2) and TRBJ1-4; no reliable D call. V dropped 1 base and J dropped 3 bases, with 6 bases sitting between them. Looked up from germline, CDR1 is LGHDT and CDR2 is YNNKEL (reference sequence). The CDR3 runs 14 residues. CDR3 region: CASSQAGSNEKLFF. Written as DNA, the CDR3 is TGTGCCAGCAGCCAAGCGGGTTCTAATGAAAAACTGTTTTTT.

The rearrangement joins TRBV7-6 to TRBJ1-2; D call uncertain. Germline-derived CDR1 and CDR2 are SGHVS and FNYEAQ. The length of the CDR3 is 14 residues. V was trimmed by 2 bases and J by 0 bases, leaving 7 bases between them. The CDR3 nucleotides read TGTGCCAGCAGCTTACAGGCTACTAACTATGGCTACACCTTC. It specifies CASSLQATNYGYTF.

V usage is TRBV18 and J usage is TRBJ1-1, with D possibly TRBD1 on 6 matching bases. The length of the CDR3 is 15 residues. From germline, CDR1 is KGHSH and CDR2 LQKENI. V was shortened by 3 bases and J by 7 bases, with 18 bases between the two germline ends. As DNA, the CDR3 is TGTGCCAGCTCACCCTATTTTGGGGGCGGATTTGAAGCTTTCTTT. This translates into CASSPYFGGGFEAFF.

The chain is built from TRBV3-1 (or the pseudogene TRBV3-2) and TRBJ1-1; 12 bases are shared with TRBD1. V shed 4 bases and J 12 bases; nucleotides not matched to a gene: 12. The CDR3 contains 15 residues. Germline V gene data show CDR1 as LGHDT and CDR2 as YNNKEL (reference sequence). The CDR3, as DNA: TGTGCCAGCAGCCCTTTTTCGGGACAGGGGGCGAGGACTTTCTTT. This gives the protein CASSPFSGQGARTFF.

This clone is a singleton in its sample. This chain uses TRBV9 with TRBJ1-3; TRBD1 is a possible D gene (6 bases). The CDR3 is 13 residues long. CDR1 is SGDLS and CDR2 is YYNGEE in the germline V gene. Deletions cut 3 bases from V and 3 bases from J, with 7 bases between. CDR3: CASSAGVGNTIYF. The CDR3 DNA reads TGTGCCAGCAGCGCAGGGGTTGGAAACACCATATATTTT.

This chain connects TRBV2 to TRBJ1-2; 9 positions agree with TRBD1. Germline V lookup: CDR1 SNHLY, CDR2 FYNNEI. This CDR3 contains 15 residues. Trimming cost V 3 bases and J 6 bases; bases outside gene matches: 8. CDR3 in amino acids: CASSEGFRTGDGYTF. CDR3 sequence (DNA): TGTGCCAGCAGTGAGGGTTTCAGGACAGGGGATGGCTACACCTTC.

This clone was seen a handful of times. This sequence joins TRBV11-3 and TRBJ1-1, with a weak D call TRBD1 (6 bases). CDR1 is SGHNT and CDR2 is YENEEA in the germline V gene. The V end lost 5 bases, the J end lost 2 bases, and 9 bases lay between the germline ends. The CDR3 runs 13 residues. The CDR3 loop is CASSQGINTEAFF. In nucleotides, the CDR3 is TGTGCCAGCAGCCAGGGGATTAACACTGAAGCTTTCTTT. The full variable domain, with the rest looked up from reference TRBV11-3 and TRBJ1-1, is EAGVVQSPRYKIIEKKQPVAFWCNPISGHNTLYWYLQNLGQGPELLIRYENEEAVDDSQLPKDRFSAERLKGVDSTLKIQPAELGDSAVYLCASSQGINTEAFFGQGTRLTVV.

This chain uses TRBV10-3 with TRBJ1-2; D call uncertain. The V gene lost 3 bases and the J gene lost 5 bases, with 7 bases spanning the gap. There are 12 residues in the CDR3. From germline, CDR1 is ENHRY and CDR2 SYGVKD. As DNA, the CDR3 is TGTGCCATCAGTGACGGTACTTATGGCTACACCTTC. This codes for CAISDGTYGYTF.

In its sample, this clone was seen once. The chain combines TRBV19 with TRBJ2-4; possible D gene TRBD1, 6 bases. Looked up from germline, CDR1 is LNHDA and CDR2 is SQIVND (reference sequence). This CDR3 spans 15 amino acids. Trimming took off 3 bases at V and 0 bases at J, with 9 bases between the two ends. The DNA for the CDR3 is TGTGCCAGTAGTATGGGGGCGCTAGCCAAAAACATTCAGTACTTC. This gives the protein CASSMGALAKNIQYF.

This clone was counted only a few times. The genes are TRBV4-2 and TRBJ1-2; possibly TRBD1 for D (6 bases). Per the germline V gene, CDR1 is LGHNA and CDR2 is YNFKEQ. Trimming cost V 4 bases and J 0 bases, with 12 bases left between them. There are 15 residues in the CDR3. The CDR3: CASSLGQGPNYGYTF. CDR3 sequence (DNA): TGTGCCAGCAGCCTAGGGCAGGGGCCTAACTATGGCTACACCTTC.

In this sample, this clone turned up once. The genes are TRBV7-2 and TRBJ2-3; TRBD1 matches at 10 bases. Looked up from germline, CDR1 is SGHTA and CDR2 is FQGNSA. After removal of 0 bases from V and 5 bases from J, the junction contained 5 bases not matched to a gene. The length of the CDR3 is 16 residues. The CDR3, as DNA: TGTGCCAGCAGCTTAGCCGGGACAGGGGATGGAGATACGCAGTATTTT. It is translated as CASSLAGTGDGDTQYF.

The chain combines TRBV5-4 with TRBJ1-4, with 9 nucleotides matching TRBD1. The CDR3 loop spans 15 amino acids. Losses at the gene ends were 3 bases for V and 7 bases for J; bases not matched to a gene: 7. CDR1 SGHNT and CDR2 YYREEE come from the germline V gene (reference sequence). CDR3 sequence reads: CASSSLGQGGEKLFF. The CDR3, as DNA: TGTGCCAGCAGCTCGTTGGGACAGGGAGGTGAAAAACTGTTTTTT.